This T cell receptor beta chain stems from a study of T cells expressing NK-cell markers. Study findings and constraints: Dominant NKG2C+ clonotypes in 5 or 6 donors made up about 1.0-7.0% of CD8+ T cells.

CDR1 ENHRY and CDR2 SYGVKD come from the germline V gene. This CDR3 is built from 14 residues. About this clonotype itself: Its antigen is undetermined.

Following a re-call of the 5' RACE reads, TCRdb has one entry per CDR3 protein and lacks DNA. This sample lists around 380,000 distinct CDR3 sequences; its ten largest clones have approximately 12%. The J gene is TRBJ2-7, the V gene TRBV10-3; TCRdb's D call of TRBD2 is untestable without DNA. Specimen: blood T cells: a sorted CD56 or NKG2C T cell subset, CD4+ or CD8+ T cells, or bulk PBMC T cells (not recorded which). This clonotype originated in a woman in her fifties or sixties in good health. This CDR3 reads CAISWGTTSYEQYF.